The rows below give T cell receptor beta chains drawn from one sample of a study of T-cell reconstitution after alpha-beta-depleted transplantation in children. MiXCR, run by TCRdb on the PCR reads, gives a single entry per CDR3 protein. The data show 200,000 to 250,000 distinct CDR3 sequences, approximately 11% seen once. Sequences were derived from PBMCs, sampled before TCRalphabeta/CD19-depleted stem cell transplant. The receptor set was obtained from a child in the first two years of life with acute myeloid leukemia, due to receive a stem cell transplant. CDR3s include the opening cysteine and the closing phenylalanine or tryptophan.

j_call v_call cdr3_aa
TRBJ1-6 TRBV6-1 CASKYRGGYNSPLHF
TRBJ1-1 TRBV28 CASSFSGARTEAFF
TRBJ2-2 TRBV7-2 CASSPVSGELFF
TRBJ2-3 TRBV20-1 CSAPTTSAHTDTQYF
TRBJ2-2 TRBV11-2 CASSLIGVSGGGVTGELFF
TRBJ2-7 TRBV27 CASRRLGSYEQYF
TRBJ2-3 TRBV5-4 CATGLAGGGTDTQYF
TRBJ2-1 TRBV29-1 CSVERGQGDEQFF
TRBJ1-1 TRBV5-1 CASSLEIRNTEAFF
TRBJ2-3 TRBV5-1 CASSQGTGTDTQYF
TRBJ2-3 TRBV5-1 CASSVRAPDTQYF
TRBJ2-5 TRBV23-1 CASSPISESTTQYF
TRBJ2-1 TRBV4-3 CASSQEATAGGPSYNEQFF
TRBJ2-5 TRBV28 CASSLGLQETQYF
TRBJ2-2 TRBV5-1 CASSLEGTSGRTTGELFF
TRBJ1-5 TRBV7-2 CASSPPEMAQHF
TRBJ2-5 TRBV28 CASSLLAGMETQYF
TRBJ2-7 TRBV9 CASSNPGTSYEQYF
TRBJ2-7 TRBV2 CASSETDYEQYF
TRBJ1-5 TRBV7-2 CASSFSGNQPQHF
TRBJ2-7 TRBV13 CASSSRENGPYEQYF
TRBJ1-4 TRBV7-9 CASSLGTADEKLFF
TRBJ2-2 TRBV10-3 CATAHSNPGQWGTGELFF
TRBJ2-7 TRBV20-1 CSATGLAGGLTYEQYF
TRBJ2-7 TRBV29-1 CSVEEHALHEQYF
TRBJ2-1 TRBV20-1 CSARRNLAGTRDEQFF
TRBJ2-5 TRBV19 CASSIEGRHQETQYF
TRBJ1-2 TRBV5-1 CASSAGTLGYLNYGYTF
TRBJ2-3 TRBV19 CASSPLLARIEDTQYF
TRBJ2-4 TRBV28 CASSLSGALAKNIQYF
TRBJ2-3 TRBV11-3 CASSLRGGPEDTQYF
TRBJ2-1 TRBV20-1 CSARDSGRYNEQFF
TRBJ1-2 TRBV5-5 CASSFGQGRGYTF
TRBJ2-5 TRBV12-3/TRBV12-4 CASSPTGRETQYF
TRBJ1-1 TRBV29-1 CSVELGAGTEAFF
TRBJ2-7 TRBV7-8 CASSLGLESSYEQYF
TRBJ1-5 TRBV6-2/TRBV6-3 CASSYWDRGRNQPQHF
TRBJ1-4 TRBV5-5 CASSFPQGSEKLFF
TRBJ1-1 TRBV12-3/TRBV12-4 CASRYRGGGTEAFF
TRBJ1-5 TRBV6-5 CASSWGRDFTQPQHF
TRBJ2-1 TRBV7-7 CASSVGTSGNEQFF
TRBJ2-7 TRBV10-3 CAIQASQGWIYEQYF
TRBJ1-2 TRBV14 CASSPRWGGYTF
TRBJ1-4 TRBV9 CASSVRAGNEKLFF